The T cell receptor (beta chain) described here comes from a study of breast tumors, draining lymph nodes, adjacent tissues (dated by TCRdb to about 2016). Regarding the study in general: The study compared TCR beta repertoires across tumor, adjacent nontumor tissue and axillary lymph nodes from breast cancer patients. In human breast cancer, the study set out to assess how tumor, surrounding tissue and draining lymph node repertoires relate to one another and whether T cells might be exchanged between them. Beyond this particular receptor, the publication reports: Tumors showed preferential V and J gene usage, and their T-cell repertoire diversity fell below that of lymph nodes yet above that of nontumor tissue. The conclusion that tumor T cells originate in lymph nodes was presented as consistent with a hypothesis rather than as directly demonstrated. Tumor and nontumor tissue repertoires were found to be significantly more similar in luminal-like than in basal-like breast cancer. The data were considered consistent with the idea that most tumor T cells come from the lymph node and then expand in tumor tissue.

This clonotype has at least ten counts. Its cognate antigen has yet to be identified. No qualities accompany the bases; no much larger clone lies one base away. The V end gives up 2 bases and the J end 3 bases, leaving 3 bases in the junction not matched to a gene. Per the germline V gene, MGHRA is the CDR1 and YSYEKL is the CDR2. Its CDR3 holds 14 amino acids, cysteine through phenylalanine. Just CDR3 DNA is preserved here, 42 bases in frame from base 1. Instrument used: Illumina HiSeq 2000. Multiplex PCR amplification was used to build the TCR beta chain libraries. The amplified TCR beta chain products were analyzed by high-throughput sequencing. TCRdb reworked the public reads: Q25 trimming with fastp, MiXCR clone assembly, productive beta chains retained. Under each unique CDR3 protein, matching rows form one entry showing the most common genes and DNA. Counted in this sample were approximately 13,000 distinct CDR3 sequences; 50% to 70% of them appeared once. The ten biggest clones cover approximately 30% of the sample.

The adjacent samples were made up of nontumor breast tissue that surrounded the tumor. The chain was built from TRBV4-1 and TRBJ2-5; 7 of the junction bases match TRBD2. This receptor was identified in a female donor with breast cancer. Some clones in this sample may be carry-over from other donors' samples. The sample comprised tumor-adjacent breast tissue. The bases are TGCGCCAGCAGCCAACACGGGACTAAAGAGACCCAGTACTTC. Protein translation: CASSQHGTKETQYF.